The rows below give T cell receptor beta chains drawn from one sample of a study of metastatic and nonmetastatic thyroid tumors. TCRdb reanalyzed the PCR reads via MiXCR. Here the sample spans around 25,000 clones, over 25% being singletons. The sample consisted of blood. These receptors were obtained from a male donor with papillary thyroid cancer or a benign thyroid nodule (not recorded which). Some clones in this sample may be carry-over from other donors' samples. CDR3s include the opening cysteine and the closing phenylalanine or tryptophan. A D gene is named only where the DNA matches it firmly. The size field is filled for only some rows; it gives once, few, many or a size class.

j_gene	abundance	v_gene	d_gene	CDR3aa	CDR3nt
TRBJ2-3	medium-sized	TRBV27	-	CASKESGATDTQYF	TGTGCCAGCAAGGAGTCAGGGGCGACAGATACGCAGTATTTT
TRBJ1-4	-	TRBV5-1	TRBD1	CASSPGTGAEKLFF	TGCGCCAGCAGTCCCGGGACAGGGGCTGAAAAACTGTTTTTT
TRBJ1-1	many	TRBV18	TRBD1	CASSPAGTGGSGAEAFF	TGTGCCAGCTCACCTGCCGGGACAGGGGGCTCTGGGGCTGAAGCTTTCTTT
TRBJ1-2	-	TRBV25-1	-	CASSEQGNYAYTF	TGTGCCAGCAGTGAACAGGGGAACTATGCCTACACGTTC
TRBJ1-2	many	TRBV28	TRBD1	CASSSIGGSGYTF	TGTGCCAGCAGTTCAATAGGGGGCTCTGGCTACACCTTC
TRBJ2-7	-	TRBV6-2/TRBV6-3	-	CASTNRAIASYEQYF	TGTGCCAGCACCAACCGGGCTATTGCGTCCTACGAGCAGTACTTC
TRBJ2-1	-	TRBV6-1	-	CASSWASGSSDDQFF	TGTGCCAGCAGTTGGGCCTCCGGAAGTTCCGATGATCAGTTCTTC
TRBJ1-5	many	TRBV15	TRBD1	CATSREPGQGNQPQHF	TGTGCCACCAGCAGAGAGCCGGGACAGGGAAATCAGCCCCAGCATTTT
TRBJ2-1	-	TRBV6-4	-	CASSLGRINEQFF	TGTGCCAGCAGCTTGGGGCGGATAAATGAGCAGTTCTTC
TRBJ2-1	many	TRBV9	-	CASSPSPLSDNEQFF	TGTGCCAGCAGCCCCTCGCCCCTGAGCGACAATGAGCAGTTCTTC
TRBJ2-1	many	TRBV27	TRBD2	CASSFPGLAGYNEQFF	TGTGCCAGCAGTTTCCCGGGACTAGCGGGATACAATGAGCAGTTCTTC
TRBJ2-5	-	TRBV14	-	CASSSGVQETQYF	TGTGCCAGCAGCTCGGGAGTTCAAGAGACCCAGTACTTC
TRBJ2-1	-	TRBV20-1	-	CSARDSNEQFF	TGCAGTGCTAGAGATTCTAATGAGCAGTTCTTC
TRBJ2-7	many	TRBV7-2	-	CASKSRGRTSEQYF	TGTGCCAGCAAATCGAGGGGGAGGACCTCCGAGCAGTACTTC
TRBJ2-7	few	TRBV12-3/TRBV12-4	TRBD2	CASSLREEQYF	TGTGCCAGCAGTTTGCGGGAGGAGCAGTACTTC
TRBJ2-7	-	TRBV6-1	-	CASMNRARAYEQYF	TGTGCCAGCATGAACAGGGCAAGGGCCTACGAGCAGTACTTC
TRBJ2-6	few	TRBV28	-	CASSLDGSGANVLTF	TGTGCCAGCAGCCTCGATGGTTCTGGGGCCAACGTCCTGACTTTC
TRBJ1-4	-	TRBV5-1	TRBD1	CASSLVTGDEKLFF	TGCGCCAGCAGCTTGGTGACAGGGGATGAAAAACTGTTTTTT
TRBJ2-2	few	TRBV12-3/TRBV12-4	-	CASTMWGNTGELFF	TGTGCCAGCACCATGTGGGGTAACACCGGGGAGCTGTTTTTT
TRBJ2-3	many	TRBV18	-	CASSPRRVDYTDTQYF	TGTGCCAGCTCACCGCGGCGGGTTGACTACACAGATACGCAGTATTTT
TRBJ2-7	-	TRBV27	TRBD2	CASSLMSSGIHEQYF	TGTGCCAGCAGTTTAATGTCTAGCGGGATCCACGAGCAGTACTTC
TRBJ2-1	many	TRBV9	TRBD2	CASSVGTSGKYNEQFF	TGTGCCAGCAGCGTAGGGACTAGCGGGAAGTACAATGAGCAGTTCTTC
TRBJ1-4	-	TRBV4-1	-	CASSLGGFGVKLFF	TGCGCCAGCAGCCTAGGGGGTTTTGGAGTCAAACTGTTTTTT
TRBJ2-2	many	TRBV12-5	-	CASLRQVGTGELFF	TGTGCTAGTCTGCGCCAGGTCGGGACCGGGGAGCTGTTTTTT
TRBJ1-5	many	TRBV20-1	TRBD1	CSASRGLNQPQHF	TGCAGTGCTAGCAGGGGGCTCAATCAGCCCCAGCATTTT
TRBJ2-3	many	TRBV15	-	CATSPASTDTQYF	TGTGCCACCAGCCCCGCCAGCACAGATACGCAGTATTTT
TRBJ1-5	-	TRBV20-1	-	CSASGGQPQHF	TGCAGTGCGTCGGGGGGTCAGCCCCAGCATTTT
TRBJ2-3	medium-sized	TRBV6-5	-	CASSYYGTGDTQYF	TGTGCCAGCAGTTACTACGGGACTGGGGATACGCAGTATTTT
TRBJ2-4	many	TRBV2	-	CASSVRDHSPKNIQYF	TGTGCCAGCAGTGTCCGGGATCACTCCCCCAAAAACATTCAGTACTTC
TRBJ2-5	-	TRBV4-1	-	CASSDRLLETQYF	TGCGCCAGCAGCGACAGGCTTCTGGAGACCCAGTACTTC
TRBJ1-4	many	TRBV27	TRBD1	CASSNGQGATNEKLFF	TGTGCCAGCAGTAACGGACAGGGGGCGACTAATGAAAAACTGTTTTTT
TRBJ1-4	-	TRBV4-1	-	CASRPGTSSNEKLFF	TGCGCCAGCAGGCCGGGGACATCTAGTAATGAAAAACTGTTTTTT
TRBJ2-2	many	TRBV5-4	TRBD2	CASSAGRLAGDTGELFF	TGTGCCAGCTCAGCCGGGCGGCTAGCGGGAGACACCGGGGAGCTGTTTTTT
TRBJ1-1	many	TRBV5-4	TRBD1	CASSFRELRGQRNTEAFF	TGTGCCAGCAGCTTCAGGGAACTCAGGGGGCAGAGGAACACTGAAGCTTTCTTT
TRBJ1-5	medium-sized	TRBV28	-	CASSGYQPQHF	TGTGCCAGCAGTGGGTATCAGCCCCAGCATTTT